A single sample gave rise to the 13 T cell receptor beta chains below, sequenced in a study of OX40 agonist ivuxolimab in advanced cancers. The data were produced by immunoSEQ multiplex PCR, yet TCRdb's version contains in-frame clones alone and is incomplete. This repertoire shows tens of thousands of clones, approximately 85% found once; its top ten account for about 2.6%. This specimen consisted of CD4+ or CD8+ T cells sorted from blood, obtained in a trial of the OX40 agonist ivuxolimab. All receptors derive from an adult with an advanced solid tumor such as melanoma, head and neck, liver or kidney cancer.

The chain carries TRBV9 and TRBJ2-7; no definite D call. Trimming stripped 1 base from V and 3 bases from J, with 8 bases between. Germline lookup yields CDR1 SGDLS and CDR2 YYNGEE. The CDR3 covers 13 residues. Here the CDR3 DNA reads TGTGCCAGCAGCGTAAACGGAAACTACGAGCAGTACTTC. Translation: CASSVNGNYEQYF.

The chain has TRBV2 and TRBJ1-1, with D unclear. The length of the CDR3 is 14 residues. CDR1 and CDR2 from the germline V gene are SNHLY and FYNNEI. V was shortened by 7 bases and J by 1 base, with 13 bases between the two germline ends. The CDR3 sequence: CASTRRTGNTEAFF. CDR3 nucleotide sequence: TGTGCCAGCACCAGAAGAACGGGGAACACTGAAGCTTTCTTT. Combining the CDR3 with reference TRBV2 and TRBJ1-1 gives the whole variable domain EPEVTQTPSHQVTQMGQEVILRCVPISNHLYFYWYRQILGQKVEFLVSFYNNEISEKSEIFDDQFSVERPDGSNFTLKIRSTKLEDSAMYFCASTRRTGNTEAFFGQGTRLTVV.

The V and J genes are TRBV7-9 and TRBJ2-1, with a tentative D call TRBD1 (6 bases). This CDR3 is built from 15 residues. V lost 1 base and J lost 6, with 13 bases in between. The germline V gene has CDR1 SEHNR and CDR2 FQNEAQ (reference sequence). The CDR3 DNA follows: TGTGCCAGCAGCTTAGAGTTCCAGGGGCCCAATGAGCAGTTCTTC. This codes for CASSLEFQGPNEQFF.

This chain joins TRBV30 and TRBJ1-5; no reliable D call. Germline V lookup: CDR1 GTSNPN, CDR2 SVGIG (reference sequence). The CDR3 sequence is 13 residues long. Deletions cut 0 bases from V and 0 bases from J, with 3 bases between. The CDR3 DNA follows: TGTGCCTGGAGTGTACGTAGCAATCAGCCCCAGCATTTT. Translating it yields CAWSVRSNQPQHF.

The J gene is TRBJ2-7, the V gene TRBV5-4; 9 positions match TRBD1. The CDR3 consists of 14 residues. Germline V CDR1 and CDR2: SGHNT, YYREEE (reference sequence). With 4 bases clipped from V and 1 base from J, the junction kept 3 bases outside the gene matches. The CDR3 is CASSPGTGSYEQYF. CDR3 nucleotide sequence: TGTGCCAGCAGCCCCGGGACAGGGTCCTACGAGCAGTACTTC. The variable domain in full, with the rest retrieved from reference TRBV5-4 and TRBJ2-7, is ETGVTQSPTHLIKTRGQQVTLRCSSQSGHNTVSWYQQALGQGPQFIFQYYREEENGRGNFPPRFSGLQFPNYSSELNVNALELDDSALYLCASSPGTGSYEQYFGPGTRLTVT.

As for this clone: A junction boundary mismatches the germline segment, possibly from a read error. This chain links TRBV10-1 with TRBJ2-7, with D possibly matching TRBD2 (6 bases). Germline values: CDR1 WNHNN, CDR2 SYGVQD (reference sequence). This CDR3 region has 14 residues. The CDR3 here is CASRIIAVFYEQCF. CDR3 DNA sequence: TGCGCCAGCAGGATAATAGCGGTTTTCTACGAGCAGTGCTTC.

The chain recombines TRBV4-3 with TRBJ2-5; tentatively, D is TRBD2 (6 bases). The J call may be faulty, since TRBJ2-7 better matches the DNA end. From germline, CDR1 is LGHNA and CDR2 YSLEER. This CDR3 comprises 17 residues. The CDR3, as DNA: TGCGCCAGCAGCCAATCCCCTGTGGGGGGTTCGGGGTACGAGCAGTACTTC. Amino acids: CASSQSPVGGSGYEQYF.

The CDR3 DNA sequence: TGCGCCAGCAGCTTGGATGTGGGTCCCAATGGCTACACCTTC. It translates to CASSLDVGPNGYTF. The V gene is TRBV5-1, the J gene TRBJ1-2; D unresolved. V shed 0 bases and J shed 6 bases, with 12 bases lying between them. The length of the CDR3 is 14 residues. Per germline, CDR1 SGHRS and CDR2 YFSETQ.

This clone appeared a single time. The chain carries TRBV6-1 and TRBJ2-7; 10 nucleotides match TRBD1. CDR3 length equals 13 residues. With V trimmed by 6 bases and J by 7 bases, 6 bases remained unmatched. Germline loops: CDR1 MNHNS, CDR2 SASEGT. In nucleotides, the CDR3 is TGTGCCAGCAGCCGACAGGGGGCGGATGAGCAGTACTTC. This sequence encodes CASSRQGADEQYF.

The V and J genes are TRBV30 and TRBJ2-3; 9 bases align to TRBD2. The CDR3 is made up of 15 amino acids. CDR1 is GTSNPN, CDR2 SVGIG, per germline (reference sequence). With 5 bases clipped from V and 4 bases from J, the junction kept 10 bases outside the gene matches. The CDR3 loop is CAWSPGLASADTQYF. Written as DNA, the CDR3 is TGTGCCTGGTCTCCGGGACTAGCTAGCGCAGATACGCAGTATTTT. The full variable domain, in which reference TRBV30 and TRBJ2-3 provide the parts outside the CDR3, is SQTIHQWPATLVQPVGSPLSLECTVEGTSNPNLYWYRQAAGRGLQLLFYSVGIGQISSEVPQNLSASRPQDRQFILSSKKLLLSDSGFYLCAWSPGLASADTQYFGPGTRLTVL.

The rearrangement links TRBV19 to TRBJ2-1, with TRBD2 identical over 9 bases. This CDR3 has 16 amino acids. Per germline, CDR1 LNHDA and CDR2 SQIVND (reference sequence). J lost 8 bases, V lost 3 bases, and 11 bases had no gene match. CDR3 sequence: CASSISRGGANYEQFF. The CDR3 bases are TGTGCCAGTAGTATTTCCCGCGGGGGGGCTAATTATGAGCAGTTCTTC.

The chain recombines TRBV19 with TRBJ2-1, with TRBD2 matching over 10 bases. Germline loops: CDR1 LNHDA, CDR2 SQIVND (reference sequence). CDR3 size: 18 residues. V dropped 5 bases and J dropped 3; count of bases not matched to a gene: 13. The CDR3 reads CASSPKRGGLIVYNEQFF. CDR3 DNA sequence: TGTGCCAGTAGTCCGAAGCGGGGGGGCTTGATAGTCTACAATGAGCAGTTCTTC.

CDR3 residues: CASSLGRRSSYEQYF. As DNA, the CDR3 is TGTGCCAGCAGCTTAGGACGACGGTCCTCCTACGAGCAGTACTTC. The chain employs TRBV7-2 and TRBJ2-7, with D uncertain. V gave up 1 base and J gave up 0 bases, with 10 bases separating them. This CDR3 spans 15 amino acids. Germline V gene lookup returns CDR1 SGHTA and CDR2 FQGNSA. Complete variable domain (other parts from reference TRBV7-2 and TRBJ2-7): GAGVSQSPSNKVTEKGKDVELRCDPISGHTALYWYRQSLGQGLEFLIYFQGNSAPDKSGLPSDRFSAERTGGSVSTLTIQRTQQEDSAVYLCASSLGRRSSYEQYFGPGTRLTVT.